The present TCR beta chain was sequenced within a study of blood T cell repertoires in COVID-19. Germline values: CDR1 KGHSH, CDR2 LQKENI. The V gene end was trimmed by 4 bases and the J gene end by 6 bases; junction bases not matched to a gene: 9. This CDR3 is 15 amino acids long. As processed by the authors: Reference gene primer amplification gave nucleated cell count estimates. Produced via immunoSEQ multiplex PCR; TCRdb's table is partial and in-frame only. The V and J calls and clone size were taken over from that table, and D and trimming were inferred from the DNA. The table lists 210,000 or so clones, around 85% of them singletons, with approximately 3% in the top ten.

This TCR was recovered from a woman aged 45-59 years in a cohort exposed to, infected with or recovered from COVID-19 (not recorded which). Sequencing was performed on PBMCs or T cells enriched from blood (not recorded which). The rearrangement uses TRBV18 and TRBJ2-4, with TRBD1 matching over 7 bases. The CDR3 nucleotides are TGTGCCAGCTCACGCAACAGGGGAGCGGCAAACATTCAGTACTTC. The encoded protein is CASSRNRGAANIQYF.